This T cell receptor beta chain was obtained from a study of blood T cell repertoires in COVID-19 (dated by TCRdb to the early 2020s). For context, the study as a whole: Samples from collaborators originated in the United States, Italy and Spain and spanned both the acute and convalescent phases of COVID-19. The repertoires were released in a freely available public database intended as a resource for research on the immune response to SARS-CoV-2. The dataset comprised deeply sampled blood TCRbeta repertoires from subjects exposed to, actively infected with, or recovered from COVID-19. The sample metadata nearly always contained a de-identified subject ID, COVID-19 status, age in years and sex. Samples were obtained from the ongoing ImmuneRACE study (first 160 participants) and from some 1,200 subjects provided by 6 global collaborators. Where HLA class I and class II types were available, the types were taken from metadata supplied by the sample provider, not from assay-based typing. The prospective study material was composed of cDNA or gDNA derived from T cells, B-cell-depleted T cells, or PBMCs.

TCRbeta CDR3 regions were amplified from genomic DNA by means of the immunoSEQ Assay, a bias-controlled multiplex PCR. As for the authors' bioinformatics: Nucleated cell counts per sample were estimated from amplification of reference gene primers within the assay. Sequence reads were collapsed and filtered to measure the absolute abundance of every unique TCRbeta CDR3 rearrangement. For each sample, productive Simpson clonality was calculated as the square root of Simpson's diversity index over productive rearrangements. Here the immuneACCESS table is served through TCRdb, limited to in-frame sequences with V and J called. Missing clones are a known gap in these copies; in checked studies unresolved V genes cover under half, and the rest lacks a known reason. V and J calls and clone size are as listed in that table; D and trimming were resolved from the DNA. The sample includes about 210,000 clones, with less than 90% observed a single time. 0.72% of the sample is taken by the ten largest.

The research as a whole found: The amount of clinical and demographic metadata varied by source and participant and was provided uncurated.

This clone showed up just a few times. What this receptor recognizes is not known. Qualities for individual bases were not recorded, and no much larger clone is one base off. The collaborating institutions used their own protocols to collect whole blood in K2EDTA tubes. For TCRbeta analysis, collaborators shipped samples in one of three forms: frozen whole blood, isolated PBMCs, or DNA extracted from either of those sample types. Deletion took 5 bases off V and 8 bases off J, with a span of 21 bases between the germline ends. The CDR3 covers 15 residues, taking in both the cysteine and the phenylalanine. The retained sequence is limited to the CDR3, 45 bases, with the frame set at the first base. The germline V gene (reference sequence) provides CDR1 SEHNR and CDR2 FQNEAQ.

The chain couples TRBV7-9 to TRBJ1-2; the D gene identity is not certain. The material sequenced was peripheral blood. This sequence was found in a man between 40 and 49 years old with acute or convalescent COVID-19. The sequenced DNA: TGTGCCAGCAGCCCGGATCGTGGACCGGCGGGGGGCTACACCTTC. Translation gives CASSPDRGPAGGYTF.